The 30 T cell receptor beta chains given below trace back to one sample, sequenced in a study of control samples from healthy donors and cancer patients. The data were produced by immunoSEQ multiplex PCR, yet TCRdb's version contains in-frame clones alone and is incomplete. The top ten clones hold around 3% of a sample with around 130,000 clones, approximately 91% of them seen once. The sequencing sample was made of blood. The receptor source for this set is a man aged 45 to 65 in good health.

The chain recombines TRBV3-1 (or the pseudogene TRBV3-2) with TRBJ1-2; D not resolved. CDR3 length: 16 residues. V gave up 0 bases and J gave up 4 bases, with 15 bases separating them. The germline CDR1 and CDR2 sequences are LGHDT and YNNKEL (reference sequence). The CDR3 protein is CASSQDVWTDFYGYTF. DNA for the CDR3: TGTGCCAGCAGCCAAGATGTATGGACGGACTTCTATGGCTACACCTTC.

The chain carries TRBV7-2 and TRBJ1-2; no reliable D call. Germline V gene data show CDR1 as SGHTA and CDR2 as FQGNSA. This CDR3 is built from 14 residues. The ends were cut back, 1 base at V and 2 bases at J, with 8 bases in the middle. CDR3 sequence: CASSLEGQNYGYTF. The CDR3 region has the DNA TGTGCCAGCAGCTTAGAGGGTCAAAACTATGGCTACACCTTC. Based on the CDR3 plus reference TRBV7-2 and TRBJ1-2, the full variable domain is GAGVSQSPSNKVTEKGKDVELRCDPISGHTALYWYRQSLGQGLEFLIYFQGNSAPDKSGLPSDRFSAERTGGSVSTLTIQRTQQEDSAVYLCASSLEGQNYGYTFGSGTRLTVV.

CDR3 DNA: TGCGCCAGCAGCTCCGGTTCTCAGACAGGGTCTGGTGAAAAACTGTTTTTT. The encoded protein is CASSSGSQTGSGEKLFF. The genes are TRBV5-1 and TRBJ1-4, with 7 bases that match TRBD1. V was clipped by 3 bases and J by 7 bases; unmatched bases: 15. Germline-derived CDR1 and CDR2 are SGHRS and YFSETQ. This CDR3 comprises 17 residues. Using reference TRBV5-1 and TRBJ1-4 for the parts outside the CDR3, the full variable domain is KAGVTQTPRYLIKTRGQQVTLSCSPISGHRSVSWYQQTPGQGLQFLFEYFSETQRNKGNFPGRFSGRQFSNSRSEMNVSTLELGDSALYLCASSSGSQTGSGEKLFFGSGTQLSVL.

The chain employs TRBV18 and TRBJ1-6; D not resolved. Germline CDR1 KGHSH, CDR2 LQKENI. Trimming took 3 bases from V and 8 from J, leaving 14 bases between them. The CDR3 extends over 15 amino acids. The CDR3 protein is CASSPRPRRDSPLHF. The CDR3 bases are TGTGCCAGCTCACCCCGACCTAGGCGCGATTCACCCCTCCACTTT.

The chain combines TRBV10-3 with TRBJ1-1, with TRBD1 matching 8 bases. Germline V gene data show CDR1 as ENHRY and CDR2 as SYGVKD. J lost 4 bases, V lost 3 bases, and 4 bases had no gene match. The CDR3 length is 14 residues. CDR3: CAISDKTGVTEAFF. In DNA, the CDR3 is TGTGCCATCAGTGACAAGACAGGGGTCACTGAAGCTTTCTTT.

This sequence joins TRBV6-5 and TRBJ1-2; 7 bases align to TRBD1. The V segment lost 2 bases and the J segment 5 bases; nucleotides outside the gene matches: 5. The CDR3 length is 14 residues. Per germline, CDR1 MNHEY and CDR2 SVGAGI. The CDR3 spells CASSYDRDSYGYTF. Written as DNA, the CDR3 is TGTGCCAGCAGTTACGATAGGGACAGTTATGGCTACACCTTC.

The rearrangement links TRBV6-5 to TRBJ2-2, with D possibly being TRBD1 or TRBD2 (5 bases each). The V end was cut by 10 bases, the J end by 1 base, with 13 bases between. CDR1 and CDR2 (germline): MNHEY, SVGAGI. This CDR3 is built from 14 residues. In DNA form, the CDR3 reads TGTGCCACCGATTGGGACCGGAACACCGGGGAGCTGTTTTTT. It is translated as CATDWDRNTGELFF.

The V and J genes are TRBV7-2 and TRBJ1-1, with TRBD1 matching over 7 bases. Per the germline V gene, CDR1 is SGHTA and CDR2 is FQGNSA. Germline trimming cut 5 bases from V and 2 bases from J; bases unmatched to any gene: 5. CDR3 length equals 14 residues. The DNA of the CDR3 is TGTGCCAGCAGCCCATGGACAGGAAACACTGAAGCTTTCTTT. Protein product: CASSPWTGNTEAFF.

The chain is built from TRBV27 and TRBJ1-4; 10 bases are a match to TRBD1. The germline CDR1 and CDR2 sequences are MNHEY and SMNVEV (reference sequence). J gave up 8 bases and V 5 bases, and 5 bases lay outside the gene matches. This CDR3 comprises 14 residues. Written as DNA, the CDR3 is TGTGCCAGCAGTCCACTGACAGGGGGCGAAAAACTGTTTTTT. Its protein is CASSPLTGGEKLFF.

V and J are TRBV6-4 and TRBJ2-3; 12 nucleotides agree with TRBD2. The CDR3 is 16 amino acids. Germline V lookup: CDR1 MRHNA, CDR2 SNTAGT. V lost 3 bases and J lost 6; bases outside the gene matches: 7. The CDR3 DNA sequence: TGTGCCAGCAGTGAGGCTAGCGGGGGGGCCGTGGATACGCAGTATTTT. This translates into CASSEASGGAVDTQYF.

V is TRBV7-3 and J is TRBJ1-1; no clear D gene. This CDR3 region has 16 residues. The V gene lost 1 base and the J gene lost 1 base, with 13 bases spanning the gap. CDR1 SGHTA and CDR2 FQGTGA come from the germline V gene. CDR3 sequence (DNA): TGTGCCAGCAGCTTAAGGTCCCCTGGAGAGAACACTGAAGCTTTCTTT. It is translated as CASSLRSPGENTEAFF. The whole variable domain, filled in from reference TRBV7-3 and TRBJ1-1, reads GAGVSQTPSNKVTEKGKYVELRCDPISGHTALYWYRQSLGQGPEFLIYFQGTGAADDSGLPNDRFFAVRPEGSVSTLKIQRTERGDSAVYLCASSLRSPGENTEAFFGQGTRLTVV.

This rearrangement joins TRBV5-1 to TRBJ1-1; D gene unclear. The V and J ends lost 4 bases and 3 bases respectively, with 10 bases between them. This CDR3 contains 13 residues. CDR1 is SGHRS and CDR2 is YFSETQ in the germline V gene. DNA for the CDR3: TGCGCCAGCAGCCTCGGACGTCACACTGAAGCTTTCTTT. This gives the protein CASSLGRHTEAFF.

This chain uses TRBV7-3 with TRBJ2-1; D may be TRBD1 or TRBD2 (7 bases each). This CDR3 has 13 residues. CDR1 and CDR2 from the germline V gene are SGHTA and FQGTGA. V was cut by 5 bases and J by 9 bases, with 14 bases left in between. CDR3 residues: CASSPGGATEQFF. The CDR3 DNA is TGTGCCAGCAGCCCAGGGGGGGCCACTGAGCAGTTCTTC.

The CDR3 here is CSAVLGRDRGQDEQFF. The DNA for the CDR3 is TGCAGCGCCGTTCTCGGCCGGGACAGGGGGCAGGATGAGCAGTTCTTC. V gene TRBV29-1 combines with J gene TRBJ2-1, with TRBD1 matching over 12 bases. This CDR3 spans 16 amino acids. The junction had 15 bases not matched to a gene; V was cut back by 7 bases and J by 8 bases. Germline values: CDR1 SQVTM, CDR2 ANQGSEA.

The chain joins TRBV28 to TRBJ2-7; tentative D call: TRBD2 (7 bases). Deletions cut 4 bases from V and 7 bases from J, with 20 bases between. Germline assignment: CDR1 MDHEN and CDR2 SYDVKM. The CDR3 runs 15 residues. CDR3 protein: CASSWGGGRTYEQYF. In nucleotides, the CDR3 is TGTGCCAGCAGTTGGGGAGGGGGGCGAACTTATGAGCAGTACTTC.

This clone was seen only once. The CDR3 protein is CASSPELDRTGELFF. CDR3 DNA sequence: TGCGCCAGCAGCCCGGAACTAGATCGCACCGGGGAGCTGTTTTTT. The J gene is TRBJ2-2, the V gene TRBV5-1; TRBD2 might be the D (5 bases). CDR1 SGHRS and CDR2 YFSETQ come from the germline V gene. The V and J ends lost 4 bases and 4 bases respectively, with 14 bases between them. This CDR3 comprises 15 residues.

The chain recombines TRBV19 with TRBJ1-5; D is unresolved. Looked up from germline, CDR1 is LNHDA and CDR2 is SQIVND (reference sequence). CDR3 length: 13 residues. The V end lost 0 bases, the J end lost 5 bases, and 5 bases lay between the germline ends. The CDR3 DNA sequence: TGTGCCAGTAGTATAGATGAGGATCAGCCCCAGCATTTT. Residues: CASSIDEDQPQHF. Looking up the rest from reference TRBV19 and TRBJ1-5 gives the full variable domain: DGGITQSPKYLFRKEGQNVTLSCEQNLNHDAMYWYRQDPGQGLRLIYYSQIVNDFQKGDIAEGYSVSREKKESFPLTVTSAQKNPTAFYLCASSIDEDQPQHFGDGTRLSIL.

J is TRBJ2-1 and V is TRBV29-1; D remains ambiguous. V was cut by 4 bases and J by 0 bases, with 10 bases left in between. CDR3 length: 14 amino acids. CDR1 is SQVTM, CDR2 ANQGSEA, per germline. The CDR3 nucleotides read TGCAGCGTTGGTCGGCTTAGCTCCTACAATGAGCAGTTCTTC. Protein product: CSVGRLSSYNEQFF.

The J gene is TRBJ1-1, the V gene TRBV5-1; the match to TRBD1 covers 9 bases. The CDR3 totals 18 residues. The ends lost 1 base at V and 4 bases at J; junction bases unmatched: 14. Germline CDR1 reads SGHRS; CDR2 reads YFSETQ. The CDR3 is CASSLTDRGQTLGTEAFF. The DNA for the CDR3 is TGCGCCAGCAGCTTGACGGACAGGGGTCAAACCCTTGGCACTGAAGCTTTCTTT.

The CDR3 coding sequence is TGTGCCAGCAGCTTAGAGGGGCTAGTGGCAGATACGCAGTATTTT. Translated, it gives CASSLEGLVADTQYF. This chain connects TRBV7-2 to TRBJ2-3; D perhaps matches TRBD1 (5 bases). Germline V gene sequence: CDR1 SGHTA, CDR2 FQGNSA. The length of the CDR3 is 15 residues. V lost 1 base and J lost 4, with 12 bases in between. Using reference TRBV7-2 and TRBJ2-3 for the parts outside the CDR3, the full variable domain is GAGVSQSPSNKVTEKGKDVELRCDPISGHTALYWYRQSLGQGLEFLIYFQGNSAPDKSGLPSDRFSAERTGGSVSTLTIQRTQQEDSAVYLCASSLEGLVADTQYFGPGTRLTVL.

The rearrangement joins TRBV7-2 to TRBJ2-5; 13 bases are shared with TRBD2. V shed 5 bases and J 3 bases; nucleotides not matched to a gene: 12. This CDR3 contains 18 residues. The germline V gene has CDR1 SGHTA and CDR2 FQGNSA. In DNA, the CDR3 is TGTGCCAGCAGCGGCAGACTAGCGGGGGGCCTCTTTAAAGAGACCCAGTACTTC. This sequence encodes CASSGRLAGGLFKETQYF. The variable domain in full, completed from reference TRBV7-2 and TRBJ2-5, reads GAGVSQSPSNKVTEKGKDVELRCDPISGHTALYWYRQSLGQGLEFLIYFQGNSAPDKSGLPSDRFSAERTGGSVSTLTIQRTQQEDSAVYLCASSGRLAGGLFKETQYFGPGTRLLVL.

The CDR3: CASSSDRVGGRTQYF. The CDR3 coding sequence is TGTGCCAGCAGCTCGGACAGGGTGGGGGGTAGGACCCAGTACTTC. This chain joins TRBV11-2 and TRBJ2-5; TRBD1 aligns across 8 bases. V shed 4 bases and J 7 bases; nucleotides not matched to a gene: 11. CDR1 is SGHAT, CDR2 FQNNGV, per germline. The CDR3 covers 15 residues.

CDR3 nucleotides: TGCAGTGCGAAGACTGGAAACACCATATATTTT. Protein: CSAKTGNTIYF. The V call is TRBV20-1, the J call TRBJ1-3; no clear D. The V end lost 6 bases, the J end lost 2 bases, and 5 bases lay between the germline ends. Germline V gene sequence: CDR1 DFQATT, CDR2 SNEGSKA (reference sequence). The CDR3 is 11 amino acids.

The CDR3 reads CASSSQVAQYF. CDR3 nucleotide sequence: TGTGCCAGCAGCTCACAGGTCGCGCAGTATTTT. The rearrangement joins TRBV11-3 to TRBJ2-3, with D maybe TRBD1 (5 bases). Germline loops: CDR1 SGHNT, CDR2 YENEEA. Trimming took 4 bases from V and 10 from J, leaving 9 bases between them. The CDR3 spans 11 residues.

This clone was counted a single time. The rearrangement uses TRBV5-6 and TRBJ2-1; 7 bases align to TRBD1. CDR1 and CDR2 (germline): SGHDT, YYEEEE. The CDR3 loop spans 14 amino acids. V lost 6 bases to trimming and J lost 4 bases; unmatched junction nucleotides: 7. The CDR3, as DNA: TGTGCCAGCAACCATCAGACAGGGTACAATGAGCAGTTCTTC. Protein: CASNHQTGYNEQFF.

The chain couples TRBV3-1 (or the pseudogene TRBV3-2) to TRBJ2-2; 8 bases map to TRBD1. The CDR3 runs 17 residues. Germline loops: CDR1 LGHDT, CDR2 YNNKEL (reference sequence). With 3 bases clipped from V and 1 base from J, the junction kept 7 bases outside the gene matches. The CDR3: CASSQARQGRNTGELFF. The CDR3 coding sequence is TGTGCCAGCAGCCAGGCTAGACAGGGGCGGAACACCGGGGAGCTGTTTTTT.

CDR3 sequence (DNA): TGTGCCATCAGTAAAGTCCGGGACAAGCCATACTTC. This translates into CAISKVRDKPYF. V is TRBV10-3 and J is TRBJ2-7, with a tentative D call TRBD1 (6 bases). Between the trimmed V and J ends, which lost 5 bases and 13 bases, there was a span of 18 bases. Germline CDR1 is ENHRY and CDR2 is SYGVKD. The CDR3 contains 12 residues.

A single count supports this clone. The genes are TRBV5-6 and TRBJ1-1, with TRBD1 matching 9 bases. J lost 12 bases, V lost 5 bases, and 8 bases had no gene match. Germline V gives CDR1 SGHDT, CDR2 YYEEEE. This CDR3 comprises 12 residues. CDR3 sequence: CASRRGTGLSFF. Here the CDR3 DNA reads TGTGCCAGCAGAAGAGGGACAGGGTTGTCTTTCTTT. The whole variable domain, filled in from reference TRBV5-6 and TRBJ1-1, reads DAGVTQSPTHLIKTRGQQVTLRCSPKSGHDTVSWYQQALGQGPQFIFQYYEEEERQRGNFPDRFSGHQFPNYSSELNVNALLLGDSALYLCASRRGTGLSFFGQGTRLTVV.

The chain employs TRBV3-1 (or the pseudogene TRBV3-2) and TRBJ2-7; no clear D gene. V gave up 0 bases and J gave up 2 bases, with 8 bases separating them. The germline V gene encodes CDR1 LGHDT and CDR2 YNNKEL (reference sequence). The CDR3 consists of 14 residues. For the CDR3, the DNA is TGTGCCAGCAGCCAAGACAGATGGGCCTACGAGCAGTACTTC. Its translation is CASSQDRWAYEQYF.

This sequence joins TRBV11-3 and TRBJ2-3; D unclear. CDR3 length: 15 amino acids. Trimming stripped 4 bases from V and 3 bases from J, with 14 bases between. Germline V gene data show CDR1 as SGHNT and CDR2 as YENEEA. In DNA form, the CDR3 reads TGTGCCAGCAGCTCATCCGGAGTCAGAACAGATACGCAGTATTTT. Encoded protein: CASSSSGVRTDTQYF.